This is a list of T cell receptor beta chains from one sample in a study of long-term antiretroviral therapy in people with HIV. Produced via immunoSEQ multiplex PCR; TCRdb's table is partial and in-frame only. The sample lists around 23,000 clones; about 84% were seen once. The source material was unsorted PBMCs, sampled 0.5 years before starting antiretroviral therapy. All receptors derive from a man aged 35-49 years with HIV. Each CDR3 is given with its conserved first and last residue. Fields, in order: J gene, clone size, D gene, V gene, CDR3 DNA, CDR3 protein. D genes are given only for firm matches. Size values are once, few and many counts, or a class for expanded clones, and some rows have none.

j_gene: TRBJ2-5
abundance: NA
d_gene: TRBD2
v_gene: TRBV28
CDR3nt: TGTGCCAGCAGTACACTAGCGGGGGGGCTTATTGGGCAAGAGACCCAGTACTTC
CDR3aa: CASSTLAGGLIGQETQYF

j_gene: TRBJ2-7
abundance: NA
d_gene: TRBD2
v_gene: TRBV15
CDR3nt: TGTGCCACCAGCAGAGCTCCCAGGACTAGTAGCTCCTACGAGCAGTACTTC
CDR3aa: CATSRAPRTSSSYEQYF

j_gene: TRBJ1-1
abundance: few
d_gene: NA
v_gene: TRBV6-1
CDR3nt: TGTGCCAGCAGGGTCGGGGAATACACTGAAGCTTTCTTT
CDR3aa: CASRVGEYTEAFF

j_gene: TRBJ1-2
abundance: NA
d_gene: TRBD1
v_gene: TRBV28
CDR3nt: TGTGCCAGCAGTCTTTTAGTGGGGACAGGCGGGGGCTACACCTTC
CDR3aa: CASSLLVGTGGGYTF

j_gene: TRBJ1-2
abundance: NA
d_gene: TRBD1
v_gene: TRBV7-8
CDR3nt: TGTGCCAGCAGCTTAGCCACGGGAAGGGGGCTGGAAGCTAACTATGGCTACACCTTC
CDR3aa: CASSLATGRGLEANYGYTF

j_gene: TRBJ1-5
abundance: NA
d_gene: NA
v_gene: TRBV19
CDR3nt: TGTGCCAGTAGAATCGGGCTGCTCACCAATCAGCCCCAGCATTTT
CDR3aa: CASRIGLLTNQPQHF

j_gene: TRBJ1-4
abundance: once
d_gene: NA
v_gene: TRBV29-1
CDR3nt: TGCAGCGTTGTAGGACAGAACGAAAAACTGTTTTTT
CDR3aa: CSVVGQNEKLFF

j_gene: TRBJ1-6
abundance: NA
d_gene: TRBD1
v_gene: TRBV7-6
CDR3nt: TGTGCCAGCAGCTTACGTGGACAGGGGGAGGGTTCACCCCTCCACTTT
CDR3aa: CASSLRGQGEGSPLHF

j_gene: TRBJ1-1
abundance: NA
d_gene: NA
v_gene: TRBV5-1
CDR3nt: TGCGCCAGCAGCTGGGAGGGGAACACTGAAGCTTTCTTT
CDR3aa: CASSWEGNTEAFF

j_gene: TRBJ1-1
abundance: NA
d_gene: NA
v_gene: TRBV2
CDR3nt: TGTGCCAGCATGGGACTGGAGGGTGAGAACACTGAAGCTTTCTTT
CDR3aa: CASMGLEGENTEAFF

j_gene: TRBJ1-2
abundance: NA
d_gene: NA
v_gene: TRBV27
CDR3nt: TGTGCCAGCAGTTTCAACCCCGGCCATGGCTACACCTTC
CDR3aa: CASSFNPGHGYTF

j_gene: TRBJ1-5
abundance: NA
d_gene: NA
v_gene: TRBV6-6
CDR3nt: TGTGCCAGCAGTTCTAAAGTTGGTAATCAGCCCCAGCATTTT
CDR3aa: CASSSKVGNQPQHF

j_gene: TRBJ1-1
abundance: NA
d_gene: NA
v_gene: TRBV9
CDR3nt: TGTGCCAGCAGCGTAGAGGGGGGGGCCAGGGGCCACACTGAAGCTTTCTTT
CDR3aa: CASSVEGGARGHTEAFF

j_gene: TRBJ2-3
abundance: NA
d_gene: TRBD2
v_gene: TRBV7-2
CDR3nt: TGTGCCAGCAGCTTATCCTTTTCCACCGGGACTAGGTACCTATTT
CDR3aa: CASSLSFSTGTRYLF

j_gene: TRBJ1-1
abundance: NA
d_gene: NA
v_gene: TRBV20-1
CDR3nt: TGCAGTGCTAGTCGCGGCACTGAAGCTTTCTTT
CDR3aa: CSASRGTEAFF

j_gene: TRBJ1-6
abundance: NA
d_gene: NA
v_gene: TRBV4-3
CDR3nt: TGCGCCAGCAGCCAAGGTTCAGGAAGGAATTCACCCCTCCACTTT
CDR3aa: CASSQGSGRNSPLHF

j_gene: TRBJ2-5
abundance: NA
d_gene: TRBD1
v_gene: TRBV4-1
CDR3nt: TGCGCCAGCAGCCAAGATCTCCGAGTACAGGGGGCGTCGACCCAGTACTTC
CDR3aa: CASSQDLRVQGASTQYF

j_gene: TRBJ2-4
abundance: NA
d_gene: TRBD1
v_gene: TRBV27
CDR3nt: TGTGCCAGCAGTTGGGACAGGGCAAAAAACATTCAGTACTTC
CDR3aa: CASSWDRAKNIQYF

j_gene: TRBJ1-1
abundance: NA
d_gene: NA
v_gene: TRBV6-1
CDR3nt: TGTGCCAGCAGAGTGGGCCAGGCCGAAGGGGAGGCTTTCTTT
CDR3aa: CASRVGQAEGEAFF

j_gene: TRBJ2-7
abundance: NA
d_gene: NA
v_gene: TRBV9
CDR3nt: TGTGCCAGCAGCGTAGAGAGGGGAAACGAGCAGTACTTC
CDR3aa: CASSVERGNEQYF

j_gene: TRBJ1-3
abundance: once
d_gene: NA
v_gene: TRBV7-4
CDR3nt: TGTGCCAGCAGCCCAAAGGAACACTCTGGAAACACCATATATTTT
CDR3aa: CASSPKEHSGNTIYF

j_gene: TRBJ1-2
abundance: NA
d_gene: NA
v_gene: TRBV5-4
CDR3nt: TGTGCCAGCAGCTTGGTTGCAGGGGTGGGTTATGGCTACACCTTC
CDR3aa: CASSLVAGVGYGYTF

j_gene: TRBJ1-2
abundance: once
d_gene: NA
v_gene: TRBV27
CDR3nt: TGTGCCAGCAGTTTCGACAGAAACTCCTATGGCTACACCTTC
CDR3aa: CASSFDRNSYGYTF

j_gene: TRBJ1-2
abundance: NA
d_gene: NA
v_gene: TRBV28
CDR3nt: TGTGCCAGCAGTTTCGGACGGGGACTTGACTATGGCTACACCTTC
CDR3aa: CASSFGRGLDYGYTF

j_gene: TRBJ2-2
abundance: few
d_gene: TRBD2
v_gene: TRBV25-1
CDR3nt: TGTGCCAGCAGTGAATGGGTAGCGGGGACCGGGGAGCTGTTTTTT
CDR3aa: CASSEWVAGTGELFF

j_gene: TRBJ2-5
abundance: few
d_gene: NA
v_gene: TRBV7-9
CDR3nt: TGTGCCAGCAGCCTTAGCGCACAAGAGACCCAGTACTTC
CDR3aa: CASSLSAQETQYF

j_gene: TRBJ2-1
abundance: NA
d_gene: NA
v_gene: TRBV7-9
CDR3nt: TGTGCCAGCAGCTACAATGAGCAGTTCTTC
CDR3aa: CASSYNEQFF

j_gene: TRBJ1-2
abundance: few
d_gene: NA
v_gene: TRBV10-3
CDR3nt: TGTGCCATCAGTGTTTCAGACAACTATGGCTACACCTTC
CDR3aa: CAISVSDNYGYTF

j_gene: TRBJ1-1
abundance: NA
d_gene: NA
v_gene: TRBV6-6
CDR3nt: TGTGCCAGCAGGGAAGTCACTGAAGCTTTCTTT
CDR3aa: CASREVTEAFF

j_gene: TRBJ2-5
abundance: NA
d_gene: NA
v_gene: TRBV7-2
CDR3nt: TGTGCCAGCAGCTTCAGGGGAGGAGAGACCCAGTACTTC
CDR3aa: CASSFRGGETQYF

j_gene: TRBJ2-7
abundance: few
d_gene: NA
v_gene: TRBV7-3
CDR3nt: TGTGCCAGCAGCTTAACGACACTCCACGAGCAGTACTTC
CDR3aa: CASSLTTLHEQYF

j_gene: TRBJ2-2
abundance: NA
d_gene: TRBD1
v_gene: TRBV11-3
CDR3nt: TGTGCCAGCAGCCCTCAGGGGGCCGGCACCGGGGAGCTGTTTTTT
CDR3aa: CASSPQGAGTGELFF

j_gene: TRBJ2-4
abundance: NA
d_gene: NA
v_gene: TRBV28
CDR3nt: TGTGCCAGCAGTTTATACAGAGTGAAAAACATTCAGTACTTC
CDR3aa: CASSLYRVKNIQYF

j_gene: TRBJ2-1
abundance: once
d_gene: TRBD2
v_gene: TRBV4-1
CDR3nt: TGCGCCAGCAGCCTAAGCGGGGGGGACTACAATGAGCAGTTCTTC
CDR3aa: CASSLSGGDYNEQFF